The 16 T cell receptor beta chains below all came from one sample that was sequenced in a study of T cells in narcolepsy. Data came from immunoSEQ multiplex PCR; TCRdb stores just in-frame clones and leaves some out. The data contain tens of thousands of clones, under 85% of them singletons. Sample: CD45RA- memory CD4+ T cells from PBMCs. Receptors were obtained from a human donor with narcolepsy.

V gene TRBV5-1 combines with J gene TRBJ1-1; 11 nucleotides agree with TRBD1. The CDR3 is 15 residues long. J gave up 10 bases and V 4 bases, and 12 bases lay outside the gene matches. Germline-derived CDR1 and CDR2 are SGHRS and YFSETQ. CDR3 in amino acids: CASSTGQGAFPRAFF. As DNA, the CDR3 is TGCGCCAGCAGCACCGGACAGGGGGCTTTCCCTAGAGCTTTCTTT.

This clone was seen a single time. V usage is TRBV18 and J usage is TRBJ2-6; 11 bases line up with TRBD1. Per the germline V gene, CDR1 is KGHSH and CDR2 is LQKENI. Trimming at V came to 2 bases and at J to 4 bases, leaving 4 bases not matched to a gene. This CDR3 comprises 17 residues. The CDR3 is CASSPMDRGPGANVLTF. Here the CDR3 DNA reads TGTGCCAGCTCACCAATGGACAGGGGGCCCGGGGCCAACGTCCTGACTTTC. Complete variable domain (other parts from reference TRBV18 and TRBJ2-6): NAGVMQNPRHLVRRRGQEARLRCSPMKGHSHVYWYRQLPEEGLKFMVYLQKENIIDESGMPKERFSAEFPKEGPSILRIQQVVRGDSAAYFCASSPMDRGPGANVLTFGAGSRLTVL.

This clone turned up a few times. The chain combines TRBV18 with TRBJ1-2; TRBD1 aligns across 8 bases. V trimming: 6 bases; J trimming: 9 bases; junction bases outside the gene matches: 9. This CDR3 spans 13 amino acids. Per germline, CDR1 KGHSH and CDR2 LQKENI. This CDR3 reads CASSHGQGSSYTF. CDR3 nucleotide sequence: TGTGCCAGCTCTCATGGACAGGGTTCTAGCTACACCTTC. Supplemented by reference TRBV18 and TRBJ1-2, the full variable domain reads NAGVMQNPRHLVRRRGQEARLRCSPMKGHSHVYWYRQLPEEGLKFMVYLQKENIIDESGMPKERFSAEFPKEGPSILRIQQVVRGDSAAYFCASSHGQGSSYTFGSGTRLTVV.

This clone was found a few times. J is TRBJ2-2 and V is TRBV5-3, with D hard to call. TRBV5-3 is an open reading frame, and its role is uncertain. The CDR3 spans 14 residues. Deletions cut 0 bases from V and 3 bases from J, with 6 bases between. The DNA of the CDR3 is TGTGCCAGAAGCTTGGCCAGATACACCGGGGAGCTGTTTTTT. Translation gives CARSLARYTGELFF.

This chain links TRBV7-2 with TRBJ1-5; D remains unclear. In germline, CDR1 is SGHTA, CDR2 FQGNSA. V lost 5 bases, J lost 1 base, and 15 bases lay in between. The CDR3 has 16 amino acids. The CDR3 sequence: CASSLIAGPSNQPQHF. In nucleotides, the CDR3 is TGTGCCAGCAGCCTAATAGCCGGGCCCAGCAATCAGCCCCAGCATTTT.

This clone was seen a few times. V and J are TRBV6-4 and TRBJ2-6, with TRBD2 matching over 10 bases. With 5 bases clipped from V and 0 bases from J, the junction kept 4 bases outside the gene matches. There are 17 residues in the CDR3. Germline V gene sequence: CDR1 MRHNA, CDR2 SNTAGT. This CDR3 reads CASSLLAGGSGANVLTF. For the CDR3, the DNA is TGTGCCAGCAGTTTGTTAGCGGGGGGCTCTGGGGCCAACGTCCTGACTTTC.

This sequence joins TRBV6-5 and TRBJ2-3; D is undetermined. Per the germline V gene, CDR1 is MNHEY and CDR2 is SVGAGI. Trimming took off 1 base at V and 6 bases at J, with 5 bases between the two ends. This CDR3 spans 12 amino acids. CDR3 DNA: TGTGCCAGCAGTTACTTGGGGGATACGCAGTATTTT. Translating it yields CASSYLGDTQYF.

The chain has TRBV19 and TRBJ1-4, with 8 bases fitting TRBD1. After removal of 6 bases from V and 7 bases from J, the junction contained 4 bases not matched to a gene. This CDR3 contains 13 residues. Germline V gene sequence: CDR1 LNHDA, CDR2 SQIVND (reference sequence). This CDR3 reads CASSGQGFEKLFF. The DNA of the CDR3 is TGTGCCAGTAGCGGACAGGGTTTTGAAAAACTGTTTTTT.

A single count supports this clone. The chain recombines TRBV18 with TRBJ2-7; D is ambiguous. Germline V lookup: CDR1 KGHSH, CDR2 LQKENI. CDR3 size: 12 residues. Trimming pared 3 bases from V and 4 bases from J, leaving 7 bases between. CDR3 DNA: TGTGCCAGCTCACCGGAGTCGTACGAGCAGTACTTC. Its translation: CASSPESYEQYF.

There are a few counts of this clone. The rearrangement joins TRBV27 to TRBJ2-6, with a possible D match to TRBD2 (5 bases). Trimming cost V 3 bases and J 5 bases, with 8 bases left between them. Germline V gene data show CDR1 as MNHEY and CDR2 as SMNVEV (reference sequence). The CDR3 has 14 residues. The CDR3 sequence: CASSLGSRANVLTF. DNA of the CDR3: TGTGCCAGCAGTTTGGGGAGTAGGGCCAACGTCCTGACTTTC.

The chain combines TRBV6-5 with TRBJ2-3; D remains ambiguous. From germline, CDR1 is MNHEY and CDR2 SVGAGI. V shed 5 bases and J shed 3 bases, with 6 bases lying between them. This CDR3 region has 12 residues. The CDR3 protein is CASSRGTDTQYF. The CDR3 bases are TGTGCCAGCAGTAGAGGAACAGATACGCAGTATTTT.

The chain joins TRBV30 to TRBJ1-2, with 9 bases matching TRBD1. V lost 3 bases, J lost 3 bases, and 17 bases stayed unmatched. Per germline, CDR1 GTSNPN and CDR2 SVGIG (reference sequence). CDR3 length: 18 residues. CDR3 DNA: TGTGCCTGGAGGGGGACCGGGACAGGGCTGTTGGGCGACTATGGCTACACCTTC. It yields the protein CAWRGTGTGLLGDYGYTF.

This rearrangement joins TRBV19 to TRBJ2-7; D perhaps matches TRBD1 (6 bases). CDR1 and CDR2 from the germline V gene are LNHDA and SQIVND (reference sequence). The CDR3 totals 13 residues. The ends were cut back, 5 bases at V and 3 bases at J, with 11 bases in the middle. The CDR3 DNA reads as TGTGCCAGTAGTTCGGGCAGGGGCTACGAGCAGTACTTC. It yields the protein CASSSGRGYEQYF.

V usage is TRBV6-1 and J usage is TRBJ2-5; D ambiguous. Trimming removed 1 base from V and 2 bases from J, with 5 bases in between. The CDR3 totals 13 residues. CDR1 and CDR2 (germline): MNHNS, SASEGT. In nucleotides, the CDR3 is TGTGCCAGCAGTGAAGGCCTTCAAGAGACCCAGTACTTC. Amino acids: CASSEGLQETQYF.

The chain is built from TRBV7-2 and TRBJ1-5, with D possibly being TRBD1 (6 bases). Germline V gene data show CDR1 as SGHTA and CDR2 as FQGNSA. V lost 3 bases and J 7 bases, leaving 10 bases between the germline ends. This CDR3 region has 13 residues. CDR3 sequence: CASSLRGEQPQHF. The CDR3 region has the DNA TGTGCCAGCAGCTTGAGGGGGGAACAGCCCCAGCATTTT.

The rearrangement uses TRBV5-1 and TRBJ2-7; D uncertain. With 0 bases removed from V and 4 bases from J, the gap between germline ends came to 8 bases. The germline gives CDR1 SGHRS, CDR2 YFSETQ. CDR3 size: 13 residues. The DNA for the CDR3 is TGCGCCAGCAGCTTGGCCGTGGGTTACGAGCAGTACTTC. It yields the protein CASSLAVGYEQYF.